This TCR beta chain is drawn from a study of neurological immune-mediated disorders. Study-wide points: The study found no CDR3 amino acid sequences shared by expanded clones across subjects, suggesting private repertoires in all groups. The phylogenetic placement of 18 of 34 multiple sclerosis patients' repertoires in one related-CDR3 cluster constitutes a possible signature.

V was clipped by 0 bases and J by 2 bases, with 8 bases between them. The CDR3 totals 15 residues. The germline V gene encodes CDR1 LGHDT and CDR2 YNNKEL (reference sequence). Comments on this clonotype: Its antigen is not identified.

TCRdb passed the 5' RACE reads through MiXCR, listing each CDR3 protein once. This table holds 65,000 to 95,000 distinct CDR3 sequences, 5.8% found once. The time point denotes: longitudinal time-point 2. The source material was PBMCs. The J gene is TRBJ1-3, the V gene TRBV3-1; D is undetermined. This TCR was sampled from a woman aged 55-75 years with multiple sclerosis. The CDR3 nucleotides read TGTGCCAGCAGCCAAGATTGGATCGCTGGAAACACCATATATTTT. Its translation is CASSQDWIAGNTIYF.